This record looks at one T cell receptor beta chain sequence and its context. Antigen specificity is unknown. These data belong to a study of cytomegalovirus exposure and HLA in healthy donors. Study-level results: Later analysis showed TCR association rates varying by HLA locus, highest for DRB1 and lowest for HLA-C.

This PCR relied on a set of 60 Vbeta primers and 13 Jbeta primers. Produced via immunoSEQ multiplex PCR; TCRdb's table is partial and in-frame only. The data contain about 160,000 clones, about 73% of them seen just once; the ten biggest clones take up approximately 3.1%. The TCR originated in a woman in her thirties or forties in good health and CMV-seronegative. Sequenced sample: PBMCs.

This CDR3 reads CASSLQGDYGYTF. The CDR3 DNA follows: TGTGCCAGCTCACTACAGGGCGACTATGGCTACACCTTC. This rearrangement joins TRBV18 to TRBJ1-2, with D maybe TRBD1 (6 bases). V shed 4 bases and J shed 3 bases, with 9 bases lying between them. This CDR3 contains 13 residues. Germline V gene data show CDR1 as KGHSH and CDR2 as LQKENI. The full variable domain, in which reference TRBV18 and TRBJ1-2 provide the parts outside the CDR3, is NAGVMQNPRHLVRRRGQEARLRCSPMKGHSHVYWYRQLPEEGLKFMVYLQKENIIDESGMPKERFSAEFPKEGPSILRIQQVVRGDSAAYFCASSLQGDYGYTFGSGTRLTVV.